This T cell receptor beta chain was captured by sequencing in a study of prognosis after radiotherapy for stage I lung cancer. Study in general: Enrolled patients were those with stage I non-small cell lung cancer, a group that was recruited between early 2018 and early 2019.

TCR beta CDR3 amplification from genomic DNA was performed by two-round multiplex PCR. Gene-specific primers for each TRBV and TRBJ gene drove first-round PCR. TCRdb re-called the multiplex PCR reads with MiXCR, one entry per CDR3 protein. This sample carries about 35,000 distinct CDR3 sequences, around 30% of them seen once, and the ten largest clones take roughly 26%. J gave up 2 bases and V 6 bases, and 6 bases lay outside the gene matches. CDR3 length equals 14 residues. Germline V gene data show CDR1 as MNHEY and CDR2 as SVGEGT. On this clonotype itself: Its antigen is not known. A read error is possible here, since a much larger clone lies one base away.

Points from the study as a whole: Nobody established whether the expanded TCR clones were specific to the tumor. Metastatic and non-metastatic patients reportedly diverged in TRBV and TRBJ gene usage.

This chain joins TRBV6-2 or TRBV6-3 and TRBJ1-1; TRBD1 aligns across 7 bases. Source: PBMCs, taken before or after stereotactic body radiation therapy (not recorded which). This receptor was taken from a donor over 45 with non-small cell lung cancer. The CDR3 reads CASRNKGGNTEAFF. In nucleotides, the CDR3 is TGTGCCAGCAGAAATAAAGGGGGCAACACTGAAGCTTTCTTT.